The 10 T cell receptor beta chains below were found in one sample sequenced in a study of shared clonotypes between healthy human individuals (dated by TCRdb to 2019 to 2021). The library was obtained by the immunoSEQ multiplex PCR assay. TCRdb took this table from immuneACCESS and kept in-frame rearrangements with V and J called. Such tables lack part of the clones; where checked against another copy, unresolved V genes explain under half of the gap, and the rest is unexplained. This sample comprises 2,500,000 or so clones, 85% to 95% of them detected only once. Jointly, the top ten make up about 0.41% of the sample. Sequenced: naive CD4+ T cells from PBMCs. This specimen's cell subset or site label, per the study, means: CD45RA+ positively selected. The origin of the receptors is a man between 18 and 29 years old in good health. Some clones in this sample may be carry-over from other donors' samples.

In the case of this clone: Other DNA sequences in this sample translate to the same CDR3. The chain combines TRBV28 with TRBJ2-3; 8 nucleotides align to TRBD2. V was pared by 6 bases and J by 1 base, with 6 bases of the junction left unmatched. The germline gives CDR1 MDHEN, CDR2 SYDVKM. CDR3 length: 15 residues. CDR3 DNA: TGTGCCAGCAGCCCGGGGGGGGAAGGCACAGATACGCAGTATTTT. It yields the protein CASSPGGEGTDTQYF.

This chain links TRBV9 with TRBJ2-3; D call uncertain. Germline lookup yields CDR1 SGDLS and CDR2 YYNGEE. The CDR3 has 16 amino acids. Trimming took 0 bases from V and 2 from J, leaving 13 bases between them. The CDR3 here is CASSVGLGSDTDTQYF. In DNA form, the CDR3 reads TGTGCCAGCAGCGTAGGTTTGGGGTCAGACACAGATACGCAGTATTTT.

The chain uses TRBV5-1 and TRBJ2-6; D remains ambiguous. V was trimmed by 6 bases and J by 4 bases, leaving 14 bases between them. The CDR3 runs 15 residues. Per germline, CDR1 SGHRS and CDR2 YFSETQ. CDR3 sequence: CASTATDPGANVLTF. The CDR3 DNA sequence: TGCGCCAGCACTGCGACGGATCCCGGGGCCAACGTCCTGACTTTC.

The V gene is TRBV7-2, the J gene TRBJ2-7; 9 bases match TRBD2. The V gene's germline CDR1 is SGHTA and CDR2 FQGNSA. Trimming at V came to 0 bases and at J to 6 bases, leaving 0 bases not matched to a gene. The CDR3 runs 13 residues. The CDR3 loop reads CASSLARGGEQYF. In nucleotides, the CDR3 is TGTGCCAGCAGCTTAGCGCGGGGGGGCGAGCAGTACTTC.

This chain uses TRBV5-1 with TRBJ2-1; a possible D gene is TRBD2 (6 bases). Trimming cost V 4 bases and J 4 bases, with 18 bases left between them. The germline V gene has CDR1 SGHRS and CDR2 YFSETQ. The CDR3 is made up of 16 amino acids. CDR3 nucleotide sequence: TGCGCCAGCAGCCTAAAGCGGGCCAACCTATACAATGAGCAGTTCTTC. Its protein product is CASSLKRANLYNEQFF. Supplemented by reference TRBV5-1 and TRBJ2-1, the full variable domain reads KAGVTQTPRYLIKTRGQQVTLSCSPISGHRSVSWYQQTPGQGLQFLFEYFSETQRNKGNFPGRFSGRQFSNSRSEMNVSTLELGDSALYLCASSLKRANLYNEQFFGPGTRLTVL.

V and J are TRBV7-2 and TRBJ2-7; D unresolved. The ends were cut back, 10 bases at V and 12 bases at J, with 19 bases in the middle. The germline V gene encodes CDR1 SGHTA and CDR2 FQGNSA. The CDR3 consists of 11 residues. CDR3 protein: CATSSGYDRYF. In nucleotides, the CDR3 is TGTGCCACCTCATCGGGTTACGATCGGTACTTC. The whole variable domain, filled in from reference TRBV7-2 and TRBJ2-7, reads GAGVSQSPSNKVTEKGKDVELRCDPISGHTALYWYRQSLGQGLEFLIYFQGNSAPDKSGLPSDRFSAERTGGSVSTLTIQRTQQEDSAVYLCATSSGYDRYFGPGTRLTVT.

The chain has TRBV19 and TRBJ2-3; possibly TRBD2 for D (5 bases). With 3 bases removed from V and 2 bases from J, the gap between germline ends came to 9 bases. This CDR3 region has 14 residues. Germline V gene sequence: CDR1 LNHDA, CDR2 SQIVND (reference sequence). DNA for the CDR3: TGTGCCAGTAGTATCCTAGCAGTCACAGATACGCAGTATTTT. Translated: CASSILAVTDTQYF.

This rearrangement joins TRBV30 to TRBJ2-4; TRBD2 matches at 15 bases. Unmatched junction bases numbered 10, after V lost 3 bases and J lost 7 bases. The CDR3 has 17 amino acids. CDR1 GTSNPN and CDR2 SVGIG come from the germline V gene (reference sequence). Here the CDR3 DNA reads TGTGCCTGGAGCCGGACTAGCGGGAGGGCCCCTCCGAACATTCAGTACTTC. It specifies CAWSRTSGRAPPNIQYF.

The gene calls are TRBV9 and TRBJ2-2, with 7 nucleotides matching TRBD2. V shed 2 bases and J 0 bases; nucleotides not matched to a gene: 4. CDR3 length equals 16 residues. In germline, CDR1 is SGDLS, CDR2 YYNGEE. DNA for the CDR3: TGTGCCAGCAGCGTTAGCGGGCACGCGAACACCGGGGAGCTGTTTTTT. Translation: CASSVSGHANTGELFF. The whole variable domain, remainder taken from reference TRBV9 and TRBJ2-2, is DSGVTQTPKHLITATGQRVTLRCSPRSGDLSVYWYQQSLDQGLQFLIQYYNGEERAKGNILERFSAQQFPDLHSELNLSSLELGDSALYFCASSVSGHANTGELFFGEGSRLTVL.

J is TRBJ1-2 and V is TRBV6-5, with D unresolved. Germline V CDR1 and CDR2: MNHEY, SVGAGI. The CDR3 extends over 14 amino acids. V gave up 0 bases and J gave up 4 bases, with 9 bases separating them. The CDR3 loop is CASSYSGWGYGYTF. The CDR3 DNA follows: TGTGCCAGCAGTTACTCTGGGTGGGGCTATGGCTACACCTTC.